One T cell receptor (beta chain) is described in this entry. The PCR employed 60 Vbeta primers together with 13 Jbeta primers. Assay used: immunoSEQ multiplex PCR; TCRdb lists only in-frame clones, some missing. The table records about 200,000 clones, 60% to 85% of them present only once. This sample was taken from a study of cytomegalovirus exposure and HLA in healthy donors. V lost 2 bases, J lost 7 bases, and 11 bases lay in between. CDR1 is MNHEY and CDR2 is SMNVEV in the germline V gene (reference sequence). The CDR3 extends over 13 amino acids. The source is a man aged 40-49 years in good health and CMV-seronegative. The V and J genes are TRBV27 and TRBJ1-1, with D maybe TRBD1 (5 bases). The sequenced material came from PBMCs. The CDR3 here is CASSLAQEIEAFF. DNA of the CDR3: TGTGCCAGCAGTTTAGCACAGGAGATTGAAGCTTTCTTT.